These T cell receptor beta chains were read from a single sample in a study of CD8+ T cells in alopecia areata. Assay: immunoSEQ multiplex PCR; the TCRdb copy retains only in-frame clones and omits some. Of 65,000 to 70,000 clones in the sample, approximately 60% were seen once. The sequencing used CD8+ T cells sorted from blood, collected at week 0. All receptors derive from a human donor with alopecia areata. Both conserved end residues are part of each CDR3. D genes are given only for firm matches. Not all rows give a size; the values are once, few, many and, for expanded clones, a class.

V gene	D gene	J gene	clone size	CDR3 DNA	CDR3 protein
TRBV4-1	.	TRBJ2-5	few	TGCGCCAGCAGCCAGGGCCTGCGCAGGGGACAAGAGACCCAGTACTTC	CASSQGLRRGQETQYF
TRBV2	TRBD1	TRBJ2-3	.	TGTGCCAGCAGTGGGGACCGGGACAGATTTCACACAGATACGCAGTATTTT	CASSGDRDRFHTDTQYF
TRBV29-1	TRBD2	TRBJ2-7	.	TGCAGCGTTGTCCCTAGCGGGAACTACGAGCAGTACTTC	CSVVPSGNYEQYF
TRBV5-6	.	TRBJ2-1	.	TGTGCCAGCAGCATAACCTACAATGAGCAGTTCTTC	CASSITYNEQFF
TRBV9	.	TRBJ1-2	.	TGTGCCAGCAGCGGAAGGGACGGAATCTATGGCTACACCTTC	CASSGRDGIYGYTF
TRBV6-5	.	TRBJ1-1	.	TGTGCCAGCAGTTGGGACGGAGGTGAAGCTTTCTTT	CASSWDGGEAFF
TRBV6-5	.	TRBJ1-5	.	TGTGCCAGCAGTTCCCAGGGGAATCAGCCCCAGCATTTT	CASSSQGNQPQHF
TRBV4-2	.	TRBJ2-7	.	TGTGCCAGCAGCCAAGTTGGTTACGAGCAGTACTTC	CASSQVGYEQYF
TRBV6-4	.	TRBJ1-2	.	TGTGCCAGCAGTGACTCTCGCGGGGTAACCTACACCTTC	CASSDSRGVTYTF
TRBV5-1	.	TRBJ2-3	.	TGCGCCAGCAGCTTGGTCCGCGGATACGGCACAGATACGCAGTATTTT	CASSLVRGYGTDTQYF
TRBV15	TRBD1	TRBJ2-7	few	TGTGCCACCAGCCGGGCAAGGACAGGGGGACTACGTGAGCAGTACTTC	CATSRARTGGLREQYF
TRBV4-1	.	TRBJ2-1	.	TGCGCCAGCAGCCAAGAGGGAAGGGGTTCCTACAATGAGCAGTTCTTC	CASSQEGRGSYNEQFF
TRBV5-1	.	TRBJ1-5	.	TGCGCCAGCAGCTTGGAATTGGGCAGAGTTTATAGCAATCAGCCCCAGCATTTT	CASSLELGRVYSNQPQHF
TRBV9	.	TRBJ1-3	once	TGTGCCAGCAGCTACTACTCTGGAAACACCATATATTTT	CASSYYSGNTIYF
TRBV27	TRBD1	TRBJ1-2	.	TGTGCCAGCAGTAACGCCGGGACAGGGTATGGCTACACCTTC	CASSNAGTGYGYTF
TRBV5-6	.	TRBJ1-5	few	TGTGCCAGCAGCTTGGGCAGAAGCAATCAGCCCCAGCATTTT	CASSLGRSNQPQHF
TRBV5-1	TRBD2	TRBJ2-1	.	TGCGCCAGCAGCTTGCCACTAGCGGGAGGCTACAATGAGCAGTTCTTC	CASSLPLAGGYNEQFF
TRBV6-5	.	TRBJ2-1	.	TGTGCCAGCGGATTATCAGGGAGCTCCTACAATGAGCAGTTCTTC	CASGLSGSSYNEQFF
TRBV9	.	TRBJ2-5	.	TGTGCCAGCAGCGTAGTCCCAGGGACACAAGAGACCCAGTACTTC	CASSVVPGTQETQYF
TRBV4-2	.	TRBJ2-5	.	TGTGCCAGCAGCCAAGGTCCCCCCGGTAAAGAGACCCAGTACTTC	CASSQGPPGKETQYF
TRBV27	.	TRBJ2-7	once	TGTGCCAGCAGAGAGGTTTTAGACTACGAGCAGTACTTC	CASREVLDYEQYF
TRBV19	.	TRBJ1-5	once	TGTGCCAGTAGTCCCCAGGCGGGTTGGGGCAATCAGCCCCAGCATTTT	CASSPQAGWGNQPQHF
TRBV6-5	TRBD1	TRBJ2-1	few	TGTGCCAGCATGCCCGGGACAGCCTCTTACAATGAGCAGTTCTTC	CASMPGTASYNEQFF
TRBV30	.	TRBJ2-7	.	TGTGCCTGGAGTGTCGGTCGGAGCTCCTACGAGCAGTACTTC	CAWSVGRSSYEQYF
TRBV29-1	TRBD2	TRBJ2-1	.	TGCAGCGTTGAAGATCCAAGGCTAGCGGGGGAAGGCAATGAGCAGTTCTTC	CSVEDPRLAGEGNEQFF
TRBV13	TRBD1	TRBJ2-7	.	TGTGCCAGCAGCACGACAGGGGTAGAGCAGTACTTC	CASSTTGVEQYF
TRBV6-5	.	TRBJ1-2	.	TGTGCCAGCAGCCCGGGACGGATCAACTATGGCTACACCTTC	CASSPGRINYGYTF
TRBV6-6	TRBD2	TRBJ2-5	.	TGTGCCAGCAGCCCTCGGACTAGCGGGGGATCGGAGACCCAGTACTTC	CASSPRTSGGSETQYF
TRBV5-1	TRBD2	TRBJ2-5	.	TGCGCCAGCAGCTTGGGACTAGCCGGGGAGACCCAGTACTTC	CASSLGLAGETQYF
TRBV5-1	.	TRBJ2-7	.	TGCGCCAGCAGATTTGGTGGGACACCTACCTACGAGCAGTACTTC	CASRFGGTPTYEQYF
TRBV5-1	TRBD2	TRBJ2-1	.	TGCGCCAGCAGAGGACTAGCGGGTGAGAATGAGCAGTTCTTC	CASRGLAGENEQFF
TRBV23-1	.	TRBJ1-1	.	TGCGCCAGCAGTCTTTTTAGCCCGGGGTGGACTGAAGCTTTCTTT	CASSLFSPGWTEAFF
TRBV18	TRBD2	TRBJ2-1	.	TGTGCCAGCTCAGGCCCTGGGGGGGGTGAGCAGTTCTTC	CASSGPGGGEQFF
TRBV30	.	TRBJ1-1	.	TGTGCCTGGAGGGCGAGGGAAGCTTTCTTT	CAWRAREAFF
TRBV30	TRBD2	TRBJ2-7	.	TGTGCCTGGAGTGGGCGGGAGTTATCCGGCGAGCAGTACTTC	CAWSGRELSGEQYF
TRBV4-3	.	TRBJ2-3	.	TGCGCCAGCAGCCAAGCAACCGGGATAGATACGCAGTATTTT	CASSQATGIDTQYF
TRBV7-9	.	TRBJ1-2	.	TGTGCCAGCAGCTTTCAGGGGAGTAGCTATGGCTACACCTTC	CASSFQGSSYGYTF